Below, one T cell receptor beta chain is given with its context. As yet, its antigen is unknown. Deletions cut 0 bases from V and 6 bases from J, with 7 bases between. The CDR3 contains 13 residues. The germline gives CDR1 MGHRA, CDR2 YSYEKL. Sequencing used immunoSEQ multiplex PCR; TCRdb keeps in-frame clones, though not all of them. The sample carries fewer than 25,000 clones, 70% to 90% recorded once. This specimen comes from a study of graft-versus-host responses after intestinal transplantation. Study-level background: Multivisceral, liver-intestinal, or isolated intestinal transplants were performed in recipients. Anti-thymocyte globulin was used for induction in all recipients, who then took tacrolimus and steroids for approximately 3 years.

Study results and caveats: Graft-donor T cell macrochimerism coincided with high graft-versus-host to host-versus-graft clonal ratios in allografts. GvH clones surfaced in recipient marrow, some emerging earlier in ileum or blood.

Sequenced material: PBMCs, taken nearly 470 days after intestinal transplant. The V gene is TRBV4-1, the J gene TRBJ2-3; weak D call: TRBD2 (5 bases). The source is a human patient who received an intestinal transplant, so some T cells may come from the graft donor. The CDR3 region has the DNA TGCGCCAGCAGCCAAGAATCGGGGGATACGCAGTATTTT. It is translated as CASSQESGDTQYF.